A selection of T cell receptor beta chains follows, all from one sample in a study of T cell responses to AZD1222 COVID-19 vaccine. The assay was immunoSEQ multiplex PCR, and TCRdb's table has in-frame clones only and misses some. The sample has fewer than 200,000 clones; about 86% are singletons. Sequencing used peripheral blood, obtained 28 days after the second AZD1222 dose. The receptors derive from an adult who received the AZD1222 COVID-19 vaccine. Each CDR3 is given with its conserved first and last residue. A D gene is named only where the DNA matches it firmly. Not all rows give a size; the values are once, few, many and, for expanded clones, a class.

v_gene: TRBV9
j_gene: TRBJ1-6
abundance: once
d_gene: TRBD1
CDR3nt: TGTGCCAGCAGCGCAGGACAGGGGGGAAATTCACCCCTCCACTTT
CDR3aa: CASSAGQGGNSPLHF

v_gene: TRBV28
j_gene: TRBJ1-2
abundance: NA
d_gene: TRBD1
CDR3nt: TGTGCCAGCAGTTTCGCGACAGGGATTAACTATGGCTACACCTTC
CDR3aa: CASSFATGINYGYTF

v_gene: TRBV9
j_gene: TRBJ2-7
abundance: NA
d_gene: TRBD2
CDR3nt: TGTGCCAGCAGCCAGACTAGCGGGGGAGGTTACGAGCAGTACTTC
CDR3aa: CASSQTSGGGYEQYF

v_gene: TRBV7-3
j_gene: TRBJ2-4
abundance: NA
d_gene: NA
CDR3nt: TGTGCCAGCAGCCCCTCCGGGGGACTGATGGGTCCCAAAAACATTCAGTACTTC
CDR3aa: CASSPSGGLMGPKNIQYF

v_gene: TRBV10-1
j_gene: TRBJ2-7
abundance: NA
d_gene: NA
CDR3nt: TGCGCCAGCTCTGGAAAAGACAGACCCTACGAGCAGTACTTC
CDR3aa: CASSGKDRPYEQYF

v_gene: TRBV7-9
j_gene: TRBJ2-7
abundance: NA
d_gene: TRBD1
CDR3nt: TGTGCCAGCAGCCCGGCGACAGGGGTCGGCTACGAGCAGTACTTC
CDR3aa: CASSPATGVGYEQYF

v_gene: TRBV19
j_gene: TRBJ2-5
abundance: NA
d_gene: NA
CDR3nt: TGTGCCAGTAGTATCAGGGACCAAGAGACCCAGTACTTC
CDR3aa: CASSIRDQETQYF

v_gene: TRBV3-1/TRBV3-2
j_gene: TRBJ2-3
abundance: NA
d_gene: NA
CDR3nt: TGTGCCAGCAGCCAAGTTGGTGCGTTTAACCCCCAGTATTTT
CDR3aa: CASSQVGAFNPQYF

v_gene: TRBV6-1
j_gene: TRBJ1-2
abundance: NA
d_gene: NA
CDR3nt: TGTGCCAGCAGTGAAGACAGGCGTCAATGGTATGGCTACACCTTC
CDR3aa: CASSEDRRQWYGYTF

v_gene: TRBV13
j_gene: TRBJ1-3
abundance: NA
d_gene: NA
CDR3nt: TGTGCCAGCAGCTTGGGGACCTACTCTGGAAACACCATATATTTT
CDR3aa: CASSLGTYSGNTIYF

v_gene: TRBV29-1
j_gene: TRBJ1-1
abundance: NA
d_gene: NA
CDR3nt: TGCAGCGTTGTACGCGGTGAAGCTTTCTTT
CDR3aa: CSVVRGEAFF

v_gene: TRBV4-3
j_gene: TRBJ2-3
abundance: NA
d_gene: TRBD2
CDR3nt: TGCGCCAGCAGCCAAGAGTCGCTAGCGGGGTGGGCAGATACGCAGTATTTT
CDR3aa: CASSQESLAGWADTQYF

v_gene: TRBV5-1
j_gene: TRBJ2-5
abundance: NA
d_gene: TRBD1
CDR3nt: TGCGCCAGCAGCTCCGGGACAGAAGAGACCCAGTACTTC
CDR3aa: CASSSGTEETQYF

v_gene: TRBV6-2/TRBV6-3
j_gene: TRBJ1-2
abundance: NA
d_gene: TRBD1
CDR3nt: TGTGCCAGCAGTTACGAGGGACAGACTAACTATGGCTACACCTTC
CDR3aa: CASSYEGQTNYGYTF

v_gene: TRBV28
j_gene: TRBJ2-2
abundance: NA
d_gene: TRBD1
CDR3nt: TGTGCCAGCAGGATACAGGGGACCTTCTTCACCGGGGAGCTGTTTTTT
CDR3aa: CASRIQGTFFTGELFF

v_gene: TRBV7-9
j_gene: TRBJ1-2
abundance: NA
d_gene: NA
CDR3nt: TGTGCCAGCAGCTTAGAGTTCGCTAACTATGGCTACACCTTC
CDR3aa: CASSLEFANYGYTF

v_gene: TRBV10-3
j_gene: TRBJ2-3
abundance: NA
d_gene: TRBD1
CDR3nt: TGTGCCATCAGAGAGGACAGGGCGGCAGATACGCAGTATTTT
CDR3aa: CAIREDRAADTQYF

v_gene: TRBV5-4
j_gene: TRBJ1-6
abundance: few
d_gene: NA
CDR3nt: TGTGCCAGCAGCTTGGGGACGAGCTCCTATAATTCACCCCTCCACTTT
CDR3aa: CASSLGTSSYNSPLHF

v_gene: TRBV11-2
j_gene: TRBJ2-2
abundance: NA
d_gene: TRBD1
CDR3nt: TGTGCCAGCAGCCTCAGGGGGCGGAAGGATACCGGGGAGCTGTTTTTT
CDR3aa: CASSLRGRKDTGELFF

v_gene: TRBV5-1
j_gene: TRBJ2-3
abundance: NA
d_gene: TRBD2
CDR3nt: TGCGCCAGCAGCTTGGAAGGTAGCGGGGGGGGCGCAGATACGCAGTATTTT
CDR3aa: CASSLEGSGGGADTQYF

v_gene: TRBV5-5
j_gene: TRBJ2-2
abundance: NA
d_gene: TRBD1
CDR3nt: TGTGCCAGCAGCGGGACAGGGGACACCGGGGAGCTGTTTTTT
CDR3aa: CASSGTGDTGELFF

v_gene: TRBV28
j_gene: TRBJ1-4
abundance: NA
d_gene: NA
CDR3nt: TGTGCCAGCAGTTTTGCCCTGGGGAATGAAAAACTGTTTTTT
CDR3aa: CASSFALGNEKLFF

v_gene: TRBV7-8
j_gene: TRBJ1-2
abundance: NA
d_gene: NA
CDR3nt: TGTGCCAGCGCCGCCTCAGGGATTACAGTCTATGGCTACACCTTC
CDR3aa: CASAASGITVYGYTF

v_gene: TRBV28
j_gene: TRBJ1-2
abundance: NA
d_gene: TRBD1
CDR3nt: TGTGCCAGCAGTAGGGGACAGGCGGGCTACACCTTC
CDR3aa: CASSRGQAGYTF

v_gene: TRBV2
j_gene: TRBJ1-1
abundance: NA
d_gene: TRBD1
CDR3nt: TGTGCCAGCAGGGAAAGGGACAGAATAGGCACTGAAGCTTTCTTT
CDR3aa: CASRERDRIGTEAFF

v_gene: TRBV11-3
j_gene: TRBJ2-1
abundance: NA
d_gene: NA
CDR3nt: TGTGCCAGCAGCCCGGGCCTTTTGTATGAGCAGTTCTTC
CDR3aa: CASSPGLLYEQFF

v_gene: TRBV14
j_gene: TRBJ1-1
abundance: once
d_gene: NA
CDR3nt: TGTGCCAGCAGCCAGGGGCACAGAGCGTGGGGCACTGAAGCTTTCTTT
CDR3aa: CASSQGHRAWGTEAFF

v_gene: TRBV6-2/TRBV6-3
j_gene: TRBJ2-1
abundance: NA
d_gene: NA
CDR3nt: TGTGCCAGCAGTTACCTCCGGACTACCTCCTACAATGAGCAGTTCTTC
CDR3aa: CASSYLRTTSYNEQFF

v_gene: TRBV6-1
j_gene: TRBJ1-2
abundance: few
d_gene: NA
CDR3nt: TGTGCCAGCAGTGAAATCGGCGGGCCCTATGGCTACACCTTC
CDR3aa: CASSEIGGPYGYTF

v_gene: TRBV9
j_gene: TRBJ2-1
abundance: NA
d_gene: TRBD1
CDR3nt: TGTGCCAGCAGCGAGAACAGGGGGCGGGTCAATGAGCAGTTCTTC
CDR3aa: CASSENRGRVNEQFF

v_gene: TRBV12-5
j_gene: TRBJ2-7
abundance: NA
d_gene: NA
CDR3nt: TGTGCTAGTGGTTTGGGCACCACCTACGAGCAGTACTTC
CDR3aa: CASGLGTTYEQYF

v_gene: TRBV5-1
j_gene: TRBJ2-5
abundance: few
d_gene: TRBD2
CDR3nt: TGCGCCAGCAGCTTAACGGGGGGTACCAAAGAGACCCAGTACTTC
CDR3aa: CASSLTGGTKETQYF

v_gene: TRBV7-2
j_gene: TRBJ2-2
abundance: NA
d_gene: NA
CDR3nt: TGTGCCAGCAGCCCAATTGCTGGGAACTATTTGGGCGGGGAGCTGTTTTTT
CDR3aa: CASSPIAGNYLGGELFF

v_gene: TRBV10-3
j_gene: TRBJ1-1
abundance: NA
d_gene: TRBD1
CDR3nt: TGTGCCATCAGTGGGCACCGGGACAGGGGGTTGTCGACTGAAGCTTTCTTT
CDR3aa: CAISGHRDRGLSTEAFF

v_gene: TRBV30
j_gene: TRBJ2-1
abundance: NA
d_gene: TRBD1
CDR3nt: TGTGCCTGGAGTGCGACAGGGAATGAGCAGTTCTTC
CDR3aa: CAWSATGNEQFF

v_gene: TRBV6-5
j_gene: TRBJ1-2
abundance: NA
d_gene: NA
CDR3nt: TGTGCCAGCAGTTACGAGGCAGGGAGTGGCTACACCTTC
CDR3aa: CASSYEAGSGYTF

v_gene: TRBV10-3
j_gene: TRBJ1-4
abundance: NA
d_gene: NA
CDR3nt: TGTGCCATCAGTGTTGCAGGGGATGGAAAACTGTTTTTT
CDR3aa: CAISVAGDGKLFF

v_gene: TRBV15
j_gene: TRBJ2-7
abundance: few
d_gene: NA
CDR3nt: TGTGCCACCAGCAGAGACCCTTTAGCCTACGAGCAGTACTTC
CDR3aa: CATSRDPLAYEQYF

v_gene: TRBV7-9
j_gene: TRBJ1-2
abundance: NA
d_gene: TRBD1
CDR3nt: TGTGCCACCGACCCGAGGACAGGAGGGCCCTATGGCTACACCTTC
CDR3aa: CATDPRTGGPYGYTF

v_gene: TRBV3-1/TRBV3-2
j_gene: TRBJ1-1
abundance: NA
d_gene: TRBD1
CDR3nt: TGTGCCAGCAGCCTAGGACAGGAGAACACTGAAGCTTTCTTT
CDR3aa: CASSLGQENTEAFF

v_gene: TRBV9
j_gene: TRBJ2-2
abundance: NA
d_gene: TRBD2
CDR3nt: TGTGCCAGCAGTCTAGCGGGGGGCGGTTACACCGGGGAGCTGTTTTTT
CDR3aa: CASSLAGGGYTGELFF

v_gene: TRBV30
j_gene: TRBJ1-2
abundance: NA
d_gene: NA
CDR3nt: TGTGCCTGGAGCACGCGATATGGCTATGGCTACACCTTC
CDR3aa: CAWSTRYGYGYTF

v_gene: TRBV10-2
j_gene: TRBJ2-7
abundance: NA
d_gene: NA
CDR3nt: TGCGCCAGCAGTGTGGCAGGGGAAGAAGGGGGGCAGTACTTC
CDR3aa: CASSVAGEEGGQYF

v_gene: TRBV29-1
j_gene: TRBJ1-1
abundance: once
d_gene: NA
CDR3nt: TGCAGCGTTGGACCAGGGACTGAAGCTTTCTTT
CDR3aa: CSVGPGTEAFF

v_gene: TRBV30
j_gene: TRBJ2-3
abundance: NA
d_gene: TRBD2
CDR3nt: TGTGCCTGGAGGGCTAGCGGGGGTTCACATACGCAGTATTTT
CDR3aa: CAWRASGGSHTQYF

v_gene: TRBV6-1
j_gene: TRBJ2-1
abundance: NA
d_gene: TRBD1
CDR3nt: TGTGCCAGCAGTGAAAACGACAGGGGTTTCTACAATGAGCAGTTCTTC
CDR3aa: CASSENDRGFYNEQFF

v_gene: TRBV7-2
j_gene: TRBJ2-5
abundance: NA
d_gene: NA
CDR3nt: TGTGCCAGCAGCCCGGGGCCTCAAGAGACCCAGTACTTC
CDR3aa: CASSPGPQETQYF

v_gene: TRBV9
j_gene: TRBJ1-4
abundance: NA
d_gene: NA
CDR3nt: TGTGCCAGCAGCCGAGGTGGAGGCCAGTCTAATGAAAAACTGTTTTTT
CDR3aa: CASSRGGGQSNEKLFF

v_gene: TRBV7-2
j_gene: TRBJ2-5
abundance: NA
d_gene: TRBD2
CDR3nt: TGTGCCAGCAGCGAAGGACTAGCGGAAGAGACCCAGTACTTC
CDR3aa: CASSEGLAEETQYF

v_gene: TRBV7-2
j_gene: TRBJ1-3
abundance: NA
d_gene: NA
CDR3nt: TGTGCCAGCACCCTCCGCGGGGTCTCTGGAAACACCATATATTTT
CDR3aa: CASTLRGVSGNTIYF

v_gene: TRBV7-2
j_gene: TRBJ2-1
abundance: NA
d_gene: NA
CDR3nt: TGTGCCAGCAGCTTAGGTGGGTCAGGAACCCATGAGCAGTTCTTC
CDR3aa: CASSLGGSGTHEQFF

v_gene: TRBV3-1/TRBV3-2
j_gene: TRBJ2-3
abundance: NA
d_gene: TRBD2
CDR3nt: TGTGCCAGCAGCCAAGAACTAGCGGGGACTAGGGGCACAGATACGCAGTATTTT
CDR3aa: CASSQELAGTRGTDTQYF

v_gene: TRBV7-8
j_gene: TRBJ1-3
abundance: NA
d_gene: NA
CDR3nt: TGTGCCAGCAGCTTAAGCGGAAACACCATATATTTT
CDR3aa: CASSLSGNTIYF

v_gene: TRBV29-1
j_gene: TRBJ2-7
abundance: few
d_gene: TRBD2
CDR3nt: TGCAACCTGGGGCAGGGAGGGCCCTACGAGCAGTACTTC
CDR3aa: CNLGQGGPYEQYF

v_gene: TRBV6-1
j_gene: TRBJ1-2
abundance: NA
d_gene: NA
CDR3nt: TGTGCCAGCAGTGAAGTGGGGGCTGCTAACTATGGCTACACCTTC
CDR3aa: CASSEVGAANYGYTF